This record looks at one TCR beta chain sequence and its context. Antigen: not known. This CDR3 region has 18 residues. Trimming at V came to 0 bases and at J to 5 bases, leaving 14 bases not matched to a gene. The V gene's germline CDR1 is SGHVS and CDR2 FQNEAQ. It was through 5'RACE template switching that TCR cDNA was made, with a universal primer site and UMIs added. MiXCR, run by TCRdb on the 5' RACE reads, gives a single entry per CDR3 protein. The sample yields 100,000 to 150,000 distinct CDR3 sequences, about 8.4% seen once. This sample is part of a study of T cells after yellow fever vaccination. Study-level findings and limits: There was a small share of clonotypes that showed up in both the CD4 and CD8 compartments. FACS-sorted repertoires could contain abundant clonotypes contaminating from the bulk population.

The sample in question was CD8+ T cells sorted from PBMCs, obtained on the day of the yellow fever booster vaccination. The rearrangement links TRBV7-8 to TRBJ1-2; TRBD1 agrees at 8 bases. This sequence originates from a man younger than 35 who received the YFV17D yellow fever vaccine. The CDR3 bases are TGTGCCAGCAGCTTAGCGACGGTTCAGGGGGCATCTTATTATGGCTACACCTTC. Translation gives CASSLATVQGASYYGYTF.